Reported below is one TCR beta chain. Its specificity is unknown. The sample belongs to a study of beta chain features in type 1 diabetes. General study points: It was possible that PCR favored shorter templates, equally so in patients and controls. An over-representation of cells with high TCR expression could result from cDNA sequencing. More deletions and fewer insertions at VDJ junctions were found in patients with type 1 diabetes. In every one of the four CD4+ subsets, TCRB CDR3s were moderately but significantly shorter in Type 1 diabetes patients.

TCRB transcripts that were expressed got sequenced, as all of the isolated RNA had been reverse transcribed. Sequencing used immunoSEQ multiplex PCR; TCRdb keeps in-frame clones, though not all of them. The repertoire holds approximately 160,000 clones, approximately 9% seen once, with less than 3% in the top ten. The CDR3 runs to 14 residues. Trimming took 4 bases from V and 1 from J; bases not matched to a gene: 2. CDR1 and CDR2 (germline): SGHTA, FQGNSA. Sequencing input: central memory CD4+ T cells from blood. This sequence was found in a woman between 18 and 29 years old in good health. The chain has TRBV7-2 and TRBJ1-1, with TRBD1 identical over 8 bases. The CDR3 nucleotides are TGTGCCAGCAGCTCGGGACAGGCGAACACTGAAGCTTTCTTT. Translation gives CASSSGQANTEAFF.